The 24 T cell receptor beta chains below were found in one sample sequenced in a study of T cells after yellow fever vaccination. MiXCR, applied by TCRdb to the 5' RACE reads, yields one record per CDR3 protein. Of under 150,000 distinct CDR3 sequences in the sample, 6.5% to 8.5% are singletons; the top ten hold less than 0.85%. Source: CD4+ T cells sorted from PBMCs, taken 5 days after the yellow fever booster vaccination. All receptors derive from a man under 40 who received the YFV17D yellow fever vaccine.

This clonotype was observed at least ten times. This chain uses TRBV4-3 with TRBJ2-7, with 9 bases identical to TRBD2. The CDR3 has 14 residues. With 3 bases clipped from V and 3 bases from J, the junction kept 3 bases outside the gene matches. The germline gives CDR1 LGHNA, CDR2 YSLEER. The CDR3 sequence: CASSHRLADYEQYF. CDR3 coding DNA: TGCGCCAGCAGCCACAGACTAGCGGACTACGAGCAGTACTTC.

This clonotype appeared many times. J is TRBJ2-7 and V is TRBV28; D is unresolved. The CDR3 extends over 12 amino acids. V gave up 7 bases and J gave up 2 bases, with 9 bases separating them. Germline V CDR1 and CDR2: MDHEN, SYDVKM. CDR3 sequence: CASNVGTYEQYF. As DNA, the CDR3 is TGTGCCAGCAACGTCGGAACCTACGAGCAGTACTTC.

This clonotype has at least ten counts. The genes are TRBV7-2 and TRBJ2-1; D is undetermined. Germline V lookup: CDR1 SGHTA, CDR2 FQGNSA. Trimming removed 6 bases at V and 0 bases at J, with 9 bases between. This CDR3 region has 14 residues. CDR3 residues: CASRPPSSYNEQFF. The CDR3 DNA is TGTGCCAGCAGACCTCCGAGCTCCTACAATGAGCAGTTCTTC.

The chain uses TRBV11-2 and TRBJ2-1, with D uncertain. Looked up from germline, CDR1 is SGHAT and CDR2 is FQNNGV. This CDR3 spans 14 amino acids. V lost 0 bases to trimming and J lost 3 bases, with 6 bases between them. The CDR3, as DNA: TGTGCCAGCAGCTTAGAACGGTTCTACAATGAGCAGTTCTTC. Translation: CASSLERFYNEQFF.

This clonotype was seen repeatedly, ten times or more. The V gene is TRBV7-9, the J gene TRBJ2-7, with a tentative D call TRBD1 (5 bases). The CDR3 contains 12 residues. V was clipped by 5 bases and J by 7 bases, with 12 bases between them. In germline, CDR1 is SEHNR, CDR2 FQNEAQ (reference sequence). CDR3 in amino acids: CASSPQGEEQYF. The CDR3 nucleotides read TGTGCCAGCAGCCCTCAGGGTGAAGAGCAGTACTTC.

This clonotype has a count of ten or more. This chain connects TRBV5-1 to TRBJ2-7; TRBD1 matches 10 bases. Per germline, CDR1 SGHRS and CDR2 YFSETQ. This CDR3 is 15 amino acids long. J lost 0 bases, V lost 2 bases, and 2 bases had no gene match. The CDR3 region has the DNA TGCGCCAGCAGCTTCAGGGACAGGGGCTCCTACGAGCAGTACTTC. This gives the protein CASSFRDRGSYEQYF.

The chain is built from TRBV5-4 and TRBJ2-3; 9 bases line up with TRBD1. The germline V gene encodes CDR1 SGHNT and CDR2 YYREEE (reference sequence). The V segment lost 4 bases and the J segment 3 bases; nucleotides outside the gene matches: 6. The CDR3 is made up of 15 amino acids. DNA for the CDR3: TGTGCCAGCAGCCCGGGACAGGGTAAGACAGATACGCAGTATTTT. The encoded protein is CASSPGQGKTDTQYF.

This clonotype was observed a few times. CDR3 bases: TGTGCCAGCAGCCAAGACAGGACATTTGCCAACGTCCTGACTTTC. This gives the protein CASSQDRTFANVLTF. This chain connects TRBV3-1 to TRBJ2-6; D is perhaps TRBD1 (5 bases). V lost 0 bases and J 7 bases, leaving 10 bases between the germline ends. The CDR3 runs to 15 residues. Germline V lookup: CDR1 LGHDT, CDR2 YNNKEL (reference sequence).

V usage is TRBV23-1 and J usage is TRBJ2-3, with a possible D match to TRBD1 (6 bases). TRBV23-1 is filed as an ORF, its function uncertain. Trimming pared 7 bases from V and 5 bases from J, leaving 28 bases between. There are 18 residues in the CDR3. The CDR3 loop reads CASKPPRGRAGGGDTQYF. The CDR3 region has the DNA TGCGCCAGCAAACCACCCAGGGGAAGAGCCGGTGGGGGAGATACGCAGTATTTT.

This clonotype was seen many times. The chain links TRBV10-3 to TRBJ2-7; D gene unclear. This CDR3 is built from 15 residues. Trimming left V 0 bases short and J 2 bases short, with 11 bases between. Germline CDR1 and CDR2: ENHRY and SYGVKD. Here the CDR3 reads CAISESGGPTYEQYF. CDR3 DNA sequence: TGTGCCATCAGTGAGTCTGGCGGACCTACCTACGAGCAGTACTTC.

This clonotype has at least ten counts. The rearrangement joins TRBV7-2 to TRBJ2-2; D possibly matches TRBD1 or TRBD2 (5 bases each). Per germline, CDR1 SGHTA and CDR2 FQGNSA. V dropped 5 bases and J dropped 6 bases, with 16 bases sitting between them. The CDR3 consists of 15 residues. Written as DNA, the CDR3 is TGTGCCAGCAGCAACTACGAGGGGTCCGCCGGGGAGCTGTTTTTT. Translation gives CASSNYEGSAGELFF.

This clonotype was seen only a few times. The V and J genes are TRBV20-1 and TRBJ2-1; 9 positions match TRBD1. Germline CDR1 is DFQATT and CDR2 is SNEGSKA (reference sequence). V shed 2 bases and J 10 bases; nucleotides not matched to a gene: 9. This CDR3 spans 14 amino acids. The chain's CDR3 is CSARPRTGDFEQFF. As DNA, the CDR3 is TGCAGTGCTAGACCTCGGACAGGGGATTTCGAGCAGTTCTTC.

There are many counts of this clonotype. The V call is TRBV6-9, the J call TRBJ2-1; D unclear. The length of the CDR3 is 14 residues. Trimming shortened V by 7 bases and J by 10 bases, and 20 bases separated the two germline ends. Germline V gene lookup returns CDR1 MNHGY and CDR2 SVAAGI. CDR3 DNA: TGTGCCAGCATCCCCCCGCACCCCCACGGAGAGCAGTTCTTC. The encoded protein is CASIPPHPHGEQFF.

This clonotype was recorded at least ten times. The rearrangement links TRBV7-2 to TRBJ2-1; maybe TRBD2 (6 bases). V was trimmed by 2 bases and J by 4 bases, leaving 9 bases between them. Germline CDR1 reads SGHTA; CDR2 reads FQGNSA. The CDR3 spans 14 residues. For the CDR3, the DNA is TGTGCCAGCAGCTTATCGGGAGTGTACAATGAGCAGTTCTTC. Protein product: CASSLSGVYNEQFF.

This clonotype was detected many times. The conserved final phenylalanine or tryptophan is absent from the CDR3, which likely points to a read error. The limits of the CDR3 on the DNA are not certain, so only TCRdb's listed CDR3 is given. The J gene is TRBJ1-2, the V gene TRBV5-1; TRBD1 was called by the table and not checked on the DNA. Germline lookup yields CDR1 SGHRS and CDR2 YFSETQ. With termini counted, the CDR3 has 12 amino acids. The chain's CDR3 is CASSLGDSPKTL.

The table lists this clonotype with many counts. V is TRBV5-1 and J is TRBJ2-7, with 9 positions matching TRBD1. Germline V gene data show CDR1 as SGHRS and CDR2 as YFSETQ. J lost 2 bases, V lost 2 bases, and 14 bases had no gene match. CDR3 size: 18 residues. This CDR3 is CASSLSIARTGDPYEQYF. The DNA for the CDR3 is TGCGCCAGCAGCTTATCCATTGCTAGGACAGGGGATCCCTACGAGCAGTACTTC. The full variable domain, with the rest looked up from reference TRBV5-1 and TRBJ2-7, is KAGVTQTPRYLIKTRGQQVTLSCSPISGHRSVSWYQQTPGQGLQFLFEYFSETQRNKGNFPGRFSGRQFSNSRSEMNVSTLELGDSALYLCASSLSIARTGDPYEQYFGPGTRLTVT.

This clonotype was counted many times. This chain joins TRBV5-1 and TRBJ2-2; no firm D call. V dropped 4 bases and J dropped 3 bases, with 7 bases sitting between them. Germline-derived CDR1 and CDR2 are SGHRS and YFSETQ. The CDR3 sequence is 13 residues long. For the CDR3, the DNA is TGCGCCAGCAGCCGCCAGGACACCGGGGAGCTGTTTTTT. It specifies CASSRQDTGELFF.

V usage is TRBV2 and J usage is TRBJ2-7, with no clear D. The ends were cut back, 6 bases at V and 3 bases at J, with 6 bases in the middle. Germline loops: CDR1 SNHLY, CDR2 FYNNEI. This CDR3 is 11 amino acids long. The CDR3 DNA reads TGTGCCAGCAGAGTATACTACGAGCAGTACTTC. This codes for CASRVYYEQYF.

Many counts were recorded for this clonotype. The CDR3 protein is CASSRWTSATDTQYF. CDR3 nucleotide sequence: TGTGCCAGCAGCCGATGGACTAGCGCCACAGATACGCAGTATTTT. This sequence joins TRBV7-6 and TRBJ2-3; 9 nucleotides line up with TRBD2. Germline trimming cut 5 bases from V and 2 bases from J; bases unmatched to any gene: 5. Germline lookup yields CDR1 SGHVS and CDR2 FNYEAQ. The CDR3 length is 15 residues.

This clonotype was found many times. The chain couples TRBV11-3 to TRBJ2-1; D is tentatively TRBD1 or TRBD2 (5 bases each). This CDR3 spans 13 amino acids. V lost 8 bases and J lost 5, with 13 bases in between. Germline V gene lookup returns CDR1 SGHNT and CDR2 YENEEA. The DNA of the CDR3 is TGTGCCAGCGCGAGGGGCACCGACAATGAGCAGTTCTTC. It is translated as CASARGTDNEQFF.

This clonotype came up many times. Here the CDR3 DNA reads TGTGCCAGCAGCCCGGGACTAGCGGCTAGCACAGATACGCAGTATTTT. This translates into CASSPGLAASTDTQYF. The chain combines TRBV7-6 with TRBJ2-3; 11 positions match TRBD2. Germline assignment: CDR1 SGHVS and CDR2 FNYEAQ. V gave up 5 bases and J gave up 0 bases; unmatched junction bases: 4. The CDR3 has 16 amino acids. Together with reference TRBV7-6 and TRBJ2-3, the CDR3 gives the full variable domain: GAGVSQSPRYKVTKRGQDVALRCDPISGHVSLYWYRQALGQGPEFLTYFNYEAQQDKSGLPNDRFSAERPEGSISTLTIQRTEQRDSAMYRCASSPGLAASTDTQYFGPGTRLTVL.

In this sample, this clonotype turned up many times. This sequence joins TRBV28 and TRBJ2-3; 10 bases are a match to TRBD2. This CDR3 region has 16 residues. Germline-derived CDR1 and CDR2 are MDHEN and SYDVKM. The V segment lost 1 base and the J segment 1 base; nucleotides outside the gene matches: 2. CDR3 bases: TGTGCCAGCAGTTTATCTAGCGGGAGTGGCACAGATACGCAGTATTTT. Amino acid sequence: CASSLSSGSGTDTQYF.

This clonotype was counted many times. V and J are TRBV14 and TRBJ2-7; TRBD1 matches at 9 bases. The CDR3 spans 14 residues. Germline V gene sequence: CDR1 SGHDN, CDR2 FVKESK. With 4 bases clipped from V and 6 bases from J, the junction kept 7 bases outside the gene matches. The CDR3 loop is CASSLGQGFSEQYF. In DNA, the CDR3 is TGTGCCAGCAGCCTGGGACAGGGTTTCAGCGAGCAGTACTTC.

This chain uses TRBV28 with TRBJ2-3, with D tentatively TRBD2 (6 bases). Trimming pared 6 bases from V and 9 bases from J, leaving 13 bases between. Germline loops: CDR1 MDHEN, CDR2 SYDVKM. The CDR3 loop spans 12 amino acids. CDR3 in amino acids: CASSPRGRTQYF. DNA of the CDR3: TGTGCCAGCAGCCCCCGAGGGAGGACGCAGTATTTT.